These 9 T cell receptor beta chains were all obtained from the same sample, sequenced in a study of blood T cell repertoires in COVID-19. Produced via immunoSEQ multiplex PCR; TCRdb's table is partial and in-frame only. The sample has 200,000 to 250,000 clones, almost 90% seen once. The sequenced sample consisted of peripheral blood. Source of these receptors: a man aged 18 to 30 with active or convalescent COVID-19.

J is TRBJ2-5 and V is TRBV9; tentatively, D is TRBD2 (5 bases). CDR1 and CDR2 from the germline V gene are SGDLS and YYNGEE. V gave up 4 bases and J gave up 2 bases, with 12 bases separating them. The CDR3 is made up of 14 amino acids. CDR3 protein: CASSPRGVQETQYF. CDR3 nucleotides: TGTGCCAGCAGCCCCCGGGGAGTGCAAGAGACCCAGTACTTC. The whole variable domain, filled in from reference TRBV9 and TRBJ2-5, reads DSGVTQTPKHLITATGQRVTLRCSPRSGDLSVYWYQQSLDQGLQFLIQYYNGEERAKGNILERFSAQQFPDLHSELNLSSLELGDSALYFCASSPRGVQETQYFGPGTRLLVL.

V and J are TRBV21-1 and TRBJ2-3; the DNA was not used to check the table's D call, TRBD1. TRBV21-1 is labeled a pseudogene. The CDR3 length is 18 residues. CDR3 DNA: TGTGCCAGCAGCAAAGAGCGGGACAGGGTAACCCCCGCCGGTACGCAGTATTTT. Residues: CASSKERDRVTPAGTQYF.

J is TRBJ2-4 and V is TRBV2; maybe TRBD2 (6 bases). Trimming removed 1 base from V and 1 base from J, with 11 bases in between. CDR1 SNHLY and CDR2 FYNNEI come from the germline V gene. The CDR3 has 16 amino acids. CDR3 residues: CASSEVRGTAKNIQYF. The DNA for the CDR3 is TGTGCCAGCAGTGAAGTTCGGGGGACGGCCAAAAACATTCAGTACTTC.

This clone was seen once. CDR3 DNA sequence: TGTGCCAGCAGCCAATTTACGGGACTAGCGGGAGCCACCGGGAGCGAGCAGTACTTC. Its translation is CASSQFTGLAGATGSEQYF. This chain uses TRBV3-1 (or the pseudogene TRBV3-2) with TRBJ2-7; TRBD2 agrees at 14 bases. The length of the CDR3 is 19 residues. V lost 2 bases to trimming and J lost 6 bases; unmatched junction nucleotides: 15. Germline loops: CDR1 LGHDT, CDR2 YNNKEL (reference sequence).

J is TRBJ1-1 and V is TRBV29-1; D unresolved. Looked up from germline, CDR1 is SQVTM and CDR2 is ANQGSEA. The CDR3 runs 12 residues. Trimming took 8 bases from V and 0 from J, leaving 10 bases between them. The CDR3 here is CSTVPMNTEAFF. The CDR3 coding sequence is TGCAGCACTGTCCCAATGAACACTGAAGCTTTCTTT.

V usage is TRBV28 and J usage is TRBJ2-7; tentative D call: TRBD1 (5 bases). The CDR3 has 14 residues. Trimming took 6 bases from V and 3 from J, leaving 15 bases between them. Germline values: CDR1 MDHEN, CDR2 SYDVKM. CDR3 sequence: CASSPITGLYEQYF. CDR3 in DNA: TGTGCCAGCAGCCCTATAACAGGTCTCTACGAGCAGTACTTC.

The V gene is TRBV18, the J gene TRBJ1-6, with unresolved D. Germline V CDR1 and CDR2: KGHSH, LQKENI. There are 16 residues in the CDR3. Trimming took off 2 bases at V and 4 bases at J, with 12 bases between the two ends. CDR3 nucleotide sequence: TGTGCCAGCTCACCAGTACCGAAAACATATAATTCACCCCTCCACTTT. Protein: CASSPVPKTYNSPLHF.

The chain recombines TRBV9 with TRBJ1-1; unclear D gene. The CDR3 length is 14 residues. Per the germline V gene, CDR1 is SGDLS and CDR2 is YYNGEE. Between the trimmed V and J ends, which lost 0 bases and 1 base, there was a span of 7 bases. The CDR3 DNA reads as TGTGCCAGCAGCGTAGCGTACGGGAACACTGAAGCTTTCTTT. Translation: CASSVAYGNTEAFF. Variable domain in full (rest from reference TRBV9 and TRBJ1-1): DSGVTQTPKHLITATGQRVTLRCSPRSGDLSVYWYQQSLDQGLQFLIQYYNGEERAKGNILERFSAQQFPDLHSELNLSSLELGDSALYFCASSVAYGNTEAFFGQGTRLTVV.

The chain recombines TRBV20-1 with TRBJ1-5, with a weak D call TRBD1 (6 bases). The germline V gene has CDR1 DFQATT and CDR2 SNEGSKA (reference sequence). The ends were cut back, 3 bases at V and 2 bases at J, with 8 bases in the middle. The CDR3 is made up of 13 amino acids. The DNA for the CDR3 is TGCAGTGCTAGTGGGGGCGGCAATCAGCCCCAGCATTTT. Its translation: CSASGGGNQPQHF.